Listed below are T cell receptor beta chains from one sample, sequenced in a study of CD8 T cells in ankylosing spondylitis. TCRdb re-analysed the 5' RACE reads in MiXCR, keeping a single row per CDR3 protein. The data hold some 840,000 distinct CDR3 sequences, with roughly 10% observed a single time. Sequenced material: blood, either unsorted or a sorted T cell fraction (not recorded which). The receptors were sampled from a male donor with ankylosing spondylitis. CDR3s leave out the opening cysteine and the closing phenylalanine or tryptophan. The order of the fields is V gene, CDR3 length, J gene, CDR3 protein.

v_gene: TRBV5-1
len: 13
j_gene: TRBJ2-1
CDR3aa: ASSSGQTSYNEQF

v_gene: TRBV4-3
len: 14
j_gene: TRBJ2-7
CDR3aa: ASSQVIGTAAYEQY

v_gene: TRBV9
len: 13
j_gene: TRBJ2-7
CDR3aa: ASSPSGRSRGEQY

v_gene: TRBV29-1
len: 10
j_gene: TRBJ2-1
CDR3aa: SVAGTRYEQF

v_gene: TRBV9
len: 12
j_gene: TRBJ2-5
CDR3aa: ASSRRAGQETQY

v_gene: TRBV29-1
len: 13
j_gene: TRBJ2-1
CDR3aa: SVEVRGPFRNEQF

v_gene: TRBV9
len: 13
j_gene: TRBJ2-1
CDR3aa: ASSRVAGAYNEQF

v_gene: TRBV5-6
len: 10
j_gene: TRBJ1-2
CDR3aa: ASSTRQYGYT

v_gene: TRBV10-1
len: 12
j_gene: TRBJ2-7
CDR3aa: ASSDGQGTYEQY

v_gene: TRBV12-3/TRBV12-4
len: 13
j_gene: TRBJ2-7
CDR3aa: ASSKKGTLDYEQY

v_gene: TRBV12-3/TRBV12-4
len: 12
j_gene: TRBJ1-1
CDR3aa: ASSFWDDATEAF

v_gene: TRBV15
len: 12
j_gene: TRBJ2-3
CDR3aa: ATSRDTFTNTQY

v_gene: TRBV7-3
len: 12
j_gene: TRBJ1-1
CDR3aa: ASSTDPSATEAF

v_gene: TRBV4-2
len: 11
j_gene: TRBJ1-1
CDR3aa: ASSRTQDTEAF

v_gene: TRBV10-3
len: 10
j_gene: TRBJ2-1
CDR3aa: AISETRDEQF

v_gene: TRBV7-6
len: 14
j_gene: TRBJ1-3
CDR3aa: ASSLDDSLSGNTIY

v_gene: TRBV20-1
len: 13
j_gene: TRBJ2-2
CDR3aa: SASHSAGGTGELF

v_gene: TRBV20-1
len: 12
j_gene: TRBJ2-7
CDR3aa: SVSTLTGTYEQY

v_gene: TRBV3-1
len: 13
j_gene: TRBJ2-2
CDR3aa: ASSQSDGTPGELF

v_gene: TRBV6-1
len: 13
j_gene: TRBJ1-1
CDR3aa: ASSRSGVLGTEAF

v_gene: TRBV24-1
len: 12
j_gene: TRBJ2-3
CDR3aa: ATSEPIPGQSQY

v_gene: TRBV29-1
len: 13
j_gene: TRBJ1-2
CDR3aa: SVEDQADTYYGYT

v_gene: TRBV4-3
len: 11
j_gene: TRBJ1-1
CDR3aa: ASSPSLHLGAF

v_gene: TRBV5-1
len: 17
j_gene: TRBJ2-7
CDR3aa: ASSFGSGLAGGPPYEQY

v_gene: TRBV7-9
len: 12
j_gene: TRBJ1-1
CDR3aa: ASSLGRSALEAF

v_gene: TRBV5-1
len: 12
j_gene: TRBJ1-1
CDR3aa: ASSPSWGGTEAF

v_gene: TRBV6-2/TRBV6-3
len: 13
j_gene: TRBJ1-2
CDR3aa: ASSNSDSLGDGYT

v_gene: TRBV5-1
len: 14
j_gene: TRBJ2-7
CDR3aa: ASSLTGTTLYSEQY

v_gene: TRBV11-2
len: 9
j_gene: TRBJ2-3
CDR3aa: ASSLIATQY

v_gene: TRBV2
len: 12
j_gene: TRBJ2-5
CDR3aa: ASTASGSQETQY

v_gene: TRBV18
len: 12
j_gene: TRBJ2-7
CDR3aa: ASSRDRTIYEQY

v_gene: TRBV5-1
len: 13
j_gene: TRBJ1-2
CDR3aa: ASSLERAGGYGYT

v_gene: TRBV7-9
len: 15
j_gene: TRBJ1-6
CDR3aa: ASSTRVPSTYNSPLH

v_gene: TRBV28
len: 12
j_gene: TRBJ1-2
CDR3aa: ASSFELRNHGYT

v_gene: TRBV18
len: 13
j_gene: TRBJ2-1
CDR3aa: ASSPQQELYNEQF

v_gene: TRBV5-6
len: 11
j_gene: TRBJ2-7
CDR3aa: ASSGTDSYEQY

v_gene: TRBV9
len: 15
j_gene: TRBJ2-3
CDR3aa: ASSVNPSGIGTDTQY

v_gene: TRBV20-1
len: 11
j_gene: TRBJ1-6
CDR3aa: SARRGAGSPLH

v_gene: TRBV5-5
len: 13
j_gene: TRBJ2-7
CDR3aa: ASSFGGASYYEQY

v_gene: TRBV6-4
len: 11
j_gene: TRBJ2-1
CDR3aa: ASSGEAGNEQF

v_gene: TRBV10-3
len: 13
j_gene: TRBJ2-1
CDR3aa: AIMATGVSSNEQF

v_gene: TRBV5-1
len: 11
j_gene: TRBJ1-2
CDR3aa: ASRIFPNYGYT